The entry that follows covers one T cell receptor delta chain sequence. This clone was seen only a few times. Its antigen is unknown. Base qualities are not at hand, and no much larger clone is one base apart. The CDR3 spans 14 residues, from the cysteine through the phenylalanine. The sequence is cut down to CDR3 DNA, 42 bases in frame from base 1. Trimming accounts for 3 bases at V and 3 bases at J, while the number of junction bases matched to no gene is 2. Looking up the germline V gene yields CDR1 GEAIGNYY and CDR2 EKD. The instrument given in TCRdb is Illumina MiSeq. As for the authors' bioinformatics: For publicity analysis, the Vgamma9Vdelta2 and nonVgamma9Vdelta2 bulk CDR3 files of each subject were merged into one combined repertoire per subject. CDR3 publicity was scored from 0 to 19 by checking each amino acid sequence across 9 single-cell datasets and about ten bulk repertoires, using base R and dplyr. TCRdb reanalyzed the public reads with the CATT caller, and identical DNA sequences were merged afterwards. TCRdb's processing, not the authors', yielded these V and J calls. In this sample the table shows some 760 delta-chain clones, 15% to 20% of which occur a single time. 20% to 25% of the sample goes to the ten largest clones.

This entry comes from a study of fetal and pediatric gammadelta thymocytes (dated by TCRdb to the early 2020s). Concerning the study at large: To strengthen a single-cell study of gammadelta thymocyte development, the researchers used bulk gammadelta thymocyte repertoires that mixed previously published data with newly generated, unpublished data. The bulk gammadelta thymocyte repertoire set covered approximately 10 subjects in total, 3 fetal thymus donors and 7 pediatric thymus donors. Unpublished data were combined with previously published data (refs 27,28) to make up the bulk gammadelta thymocyte repertoires. Bulk TCR repertoire data were added to increase subject numbers and strengthen the CDR3 publicity analysis. On the study overall, not on this receptor specifically: Compared with post-natal repertoires, fetal gammadelta thymocyte repertoires were previously reported to be enriched for TRDV2, TRGV8 and TRGV9 usage, low N additions and public CDR3s.

Fetal thymuses were obtained from elective pregnancy terminations performed in Singapore for socio-psychological reasons at roughly 14 to 22 weeks estimated gestational age. All fetuses were judged structurally normal by ultrasound before termination and by gross morphological examination afterwards. Thymocytes were stained with Zombie NIR viability dye plus antibodies to CD3 (UCHT1), TCRgammadelta (11F2), TCRVgamma9 (IMMU360) and TCRVdelta2 (IMMU389). From human fetal and pediatric thymuses, sorted Vgamma9Vdelta2 and nonVgamma9Vdelta2 gammadelta thymocytes were used to generate bulk TRD and TRG CDR3 repertoires separately. Thymic cell suspensions from fetal and post-natal thymuses were prepared as previously described. CD3+ gammadeltaTCR+ Vgamma9+ Vdelta2+ cells were sorted as Vgamma9Vdelta2 thymocytes. A FACS Aria III cell sorter (BD Biosciences) was used to carry out the cell sorting.

The sequenced material came from Vgamma9Vdelta2 gamma-delta T cells from the thymus. In the paper's terms, the cell subset or site label means: sorted CD3+gammadeltaTCR+Vgamma9+Vdelta2+ thymocytes. The receptor was isolated from a human fetus. Recombination connected TRDV2 to TRDJ2; TRDD3 lines up with 8 middle nucleotides. The CDR3 amino acid sequence is: CACDQLGVTAQLFF. DNA sequence: TGTGCCTGTGACCAACTGGGGGTGACAGCACAACTCTTCTTT.